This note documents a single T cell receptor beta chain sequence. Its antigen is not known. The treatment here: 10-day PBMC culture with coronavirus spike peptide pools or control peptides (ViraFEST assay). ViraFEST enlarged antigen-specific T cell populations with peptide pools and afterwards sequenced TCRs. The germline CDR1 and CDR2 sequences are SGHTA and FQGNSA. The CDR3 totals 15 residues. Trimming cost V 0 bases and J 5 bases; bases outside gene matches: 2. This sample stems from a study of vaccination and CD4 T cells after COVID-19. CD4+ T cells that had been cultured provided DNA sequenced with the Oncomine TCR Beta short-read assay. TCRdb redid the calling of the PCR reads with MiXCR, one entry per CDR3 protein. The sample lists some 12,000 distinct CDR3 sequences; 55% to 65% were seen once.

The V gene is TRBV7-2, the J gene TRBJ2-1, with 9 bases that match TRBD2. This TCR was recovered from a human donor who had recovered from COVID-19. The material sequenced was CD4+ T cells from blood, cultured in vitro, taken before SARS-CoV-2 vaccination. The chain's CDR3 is CASSLAASGNNEQFF. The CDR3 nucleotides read TGTGCCAGCAGCTTAGCGGCTAGCGGGAACAATGAGCAGTTCTTC.